This T cell receptor (beta chain) was sequenced for a study of cytomegalovirus exposure and HLA in healthy donors. A note on this clone: Its antigen remains unidentified.

Points from the study as a whole: Investigators reported fewer than 200 TCR beta chains as tied to cytomegalovirus.

The CDR3 runs to 15 residues. V shed 5 bases and J 2 bases; nucleotides not matched to a gene: 5. CDR1 is SGHTA, CDR2 FQGNSA, per germline. The PCR made use of 60 Vbeta and 13 Jbeta primers. Assay: immunoSEQ multiplex PCR; the TCRdb copy retains only in-frame clones and omits some. Among about 180,000 clones listed, around 80% were seen once. Sequencing was done on a sample of PBMCs. The chain has TRBV7-2 and TRBJ2-7; 11 nucleotides agree with TRBD1. The TCR sequence derives from a male donor in good health and CMV-seronegative. CDR3 nucleotides: TGTGCCAGCAGCCCAGCGGGACAGGGGGCCTACGAGCAGTACTTC. Its protein product is CASSPAGQGAYEQYF. The variable domain in full, with the rest retrieved from reference TRBV7-2 and TRBJ2-7, is GAGVSQSPSNKVTEKGKDVELRCDPISGHTALYWYRQSLGQGLEFLIYFQGNSAPDKSGLPSDRFSAERTGGSVSTLTIQRTQQEDSAVYLCASSPAGQGAYEQYFGPGTRLTVT.